This TCR beta chain derives from a study of identical twins. The study's findings and limits: Cord blood beta clonotypes present at high abundance carried fewer insertions; no such pattern appeared in memory repertoires.

V gave up 7 bases and J gave up 2 bases, with 9 bases separating them. The CDR3 runs 13 residues. CDR1 and CDR2 (germline): SGHTA, FQGNSA. As concerns this clonotype: Antigen specificity is unknown.

One entry per CDR3 protein results from TCRdb running MiXCR on the 5' RACE reads. The sample includes 700,000 or so distinct CDR3 sequences, around 8.6% of them seen just once. This same sample was also taken into another study, of yellow fever vaccine responses in identical twins. That paper notes: The authors reported partly convergent, partly personalized vaccine responses in identical twins.

This TCR was recovered from a woman younger than 35 in good health. The specimen was PBMCs. The J gene is TRBJ2-1, the V gene TRBV7-2, with unresolved D. The CDR3 DNA reads TGTGCCAGCATGTACGCAGCCTACAATGAGCAGTTCTTC. This sequence encodes CASMYAAYNEQFF.